These 7 T cell receptor beta chains came from one sample sequenced in a study of blood T cell repertoires in COVID-19. Sequenced by immunoSEQ multiplex PCR; TCRdb stores in-frame clones only, minus some. The sample consists of over 150,000 clones, more than 60% of them appearing once. Material for sequencing was peripheral blood. These receptors all stem from a man aged 55 to 70 with acute or convalescent COVID-19.

The chain uses TRBV12-3 or TRBV12-4 and TRBJ2-2, with 7 bases fitting TRBD1. The J segment lost 14 bases and the V segment lost 4 bases, leaving 7 bases of the junction unmatched. CDR3 length: 12 amino acids. The CDR3, as DNA: TGTGCCAGCAGTTCCAACAGGGGCAGACTGTTTTTT. Translation gives CASSSNRGRLFF.

The chain employs TRBV7-9 and TRBJ2-3, with 11 bases matching TRBD2. The germline V gene encodes CDR1 SEHNR and CDR2 FQNEAQ (reference sequence). This CDR3 is 19 amino acids long. V gave up 5 bases and J gave up 0 bases; unmatched junction bases: 13. CDR3 loop: CASSKRGLAGGLSTDTQYF. The CDR3 DNA reads TGTGCCAGCAGCAAAAGGGGGCTAGCGGGGGGCCTGAGCACAGATACGCAGTATTTT. Full variable domain (outside the CDR3, taken from reference TRBV7-9 and TRBJ2-3): DTGVSQNPRHKITKRGQNVTFRCDPISEHNRLYWYRQTLGQGPEFLTYFQNEAQLEKSRLLSDRFSAERPKGSFSTLEIQRTEQGDSAMYLCASSKRGLAGGLSTDTQYFGPGTRLTVL.

The chain uses TRBV19 and TRBJ2-2; 14 nucleotides match TRBD2. The length of the CDR3 is 18 residues. CDR1 is LNHDA and CDR2 is SQIVND in the germline V gene (reference sequence). J gave up 4 bases and V 7 bases, and 11 bases lay outside the gene matches. The CDR3 reads CASTRETSGGAGTGELFF. The DNA for the CDR3 is TGTGCCAGTACCCGAGAGACTAGCGGGGGGGCGGGCACCGGGGAGCTGTTTTTT. The full variable domain, with the rest looked up from reference TRBV19 and TRBJ2-2, is DGGITQSPKYLFRKEGQNVTLSCEQNLNHDAMYWYRQDPGQGLRLIYYSQIVNDFQKGDIAEGYSVSREKKESFPLTVTSAQKNPTAFYLCASTRETSGGAGTGELFFGEGSRLTVL.

The rearrangement joins TRBV30 to TRBJ2-7, with D perhaps matching TRBD2 (6 bases). The CDR3 extends over 14 amino acids. V lost 1 base and J 4 bases, leaving 14 bases between the germline ends. The V gene's germline CDR1 is GTSNPN and CDR2 SVGIG (reference sequence). This CDR3 is CAWSGGGSDYEQYF. For the CDR3, the DNA is TGTGCCTGGAGTGGAGGAGGGAGCGATTACGAGCAGTACTTC.

This rearrangement joins TRBV7-3 to TRBJ2-1, with TRBD2 matching 8 bases. The V gene end was trimmed by 2 bases and the J gene end by 2 bases; junction bases not matched to a gene: 2. The V gene's germline CDR1 is SGHTA and CDR2 FQGTGA. The CDR3 covers 15 residues. As DNA, the CDR3 is TGTGCCAGCAGCTTAGCGGGGGGAACCTACAATGAGCAGTTCTTC. This encodes CASSLAGGTYNEQFF.

The CDR3 sequence: CASSIQGTGTTNYGYTF. The CDR3 nucleotides are TGTGCCAGTAGTATACAAGGGACAGGGACTACTAACTATGGCTACACCTTC. This rearrangement joins TRBV19 to TRBJ1-2; 9 nucleotides align to TRBD1. Germline CDR1 is LNHDA and CDR2 is SQIVND (reference sequence). The CDR3 runs to 17 residues. V shed 2 bases and J 0 bases; nucleotides not matched to a gene: 7.

The chain has TRBV11-2 and TRBJ1-2; tentatively, D is TRBD1 (5 bases). V shed 5 bases and J shed 1 base, with 17 bases lying between them. This CDR3 has 16 amino acids. CDR1 and CDR2 (germline): SGHAT, FQNNGV. CDR3 DNA: TGTGCCAGCAGCATCCCCCGCGGGGGGGTTAACTATGGCTACACCTTC. Its translation is CASSIPRGGVNYGYTF. The entire variable domain, with the rest obtained from reference TRBV11-2 and TRBJ1-2, is as follows: EAGVAQSPRYKIIEKRQSVAFWCNPISGHATLYWYQQILGQGPKLLIQFQNNGVVDDSQLPKDRFSAERLKGVDSTLKIQPAKLEDSAVYLCASSIPRGGVNYGYTFGSGTRLTVV.